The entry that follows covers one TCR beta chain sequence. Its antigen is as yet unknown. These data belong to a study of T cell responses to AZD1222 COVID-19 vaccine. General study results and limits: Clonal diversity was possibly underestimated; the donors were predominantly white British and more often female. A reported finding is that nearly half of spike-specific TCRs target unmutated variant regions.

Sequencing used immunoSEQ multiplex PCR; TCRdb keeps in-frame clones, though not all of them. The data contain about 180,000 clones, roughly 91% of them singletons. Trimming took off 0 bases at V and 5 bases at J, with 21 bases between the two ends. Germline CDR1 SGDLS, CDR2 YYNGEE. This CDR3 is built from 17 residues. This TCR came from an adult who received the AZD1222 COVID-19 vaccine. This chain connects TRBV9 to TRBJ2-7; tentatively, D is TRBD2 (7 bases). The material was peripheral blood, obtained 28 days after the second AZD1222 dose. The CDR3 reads CASSVDWNFGGADEQYF. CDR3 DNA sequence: TGTGCCAGCAGCGTAGATTGGAACTTTGGGGGGGCAGACGAGCAGTACTTC.